This TCR beta chain was recorded in a study of blood T cell repertoires in COVID-19. The wider study: Spain, Italy and the United States supplied samples that represented acute and convalescent COVID-19. From T cells, B-cell-depleted T cells, or PBMCs came the material, which was cDNA or gDNA.

CDR3 length equals 15 residues. The J segment lost 7 bases and the V segment lost 5 bases, leaving 9 bases of the junction unmatched. CDR1 SGHNT and CDR2 YENEEA come from the germline V gene. Original methodology: Amplification with reference gene primers provided the estimates of nucleated cell counts. Repertoires were generated with immunoSEQ multiplex PCR, while TCRdb's copy carries only in-frame clones and drops some. The V and J calls and the clone size are those of that table, but D and trimming were determined from the DNA. The table includes 270,000 or so clones, about nine tenths detected once.

This chain joins TRBV11-3 and TRBJ2-1, with 9 positions matching TRBD2. This TCR came from a woman in her twenties or thirties with active or convalescent COVID-19. The sample consisted of peripheral blood. CDR3 sequence (DNA): TGTGCCAGCAGCCTGCGGGGGGGCCTGGGGAATGAGCAGTTCTTC. Protein: CASSLRGGLGNEQFF.